This T cell receptor beta chain was documented in a study of chemoradiotherapy in HPV16-positive cancers. Study details: Candidate HPV-specific T-cell clones and common TCR motifs came from functional assays in two HPV16-positive patients.

The data were produced by immunoSEQ multiplex PCR, yet TCRdb's version contains in-frame clones alone and is incomplete. The sample has 12,000 to 15,000 clones; roughly 71% are singletons. Germline assignment: CDR1 SNHLY and CDR2 FYNNEI. The CDR3 contains 14 residues. Trimming took off 7 bases at V and 0 bases at J, with 10 bases between the two ends. Findings and limits, study-wide: During treatment, candidate HPV-specific clones and E7-related motifs expanded in tumor. In HPV16-positive patients, HPV-responsive T-cell expansion tracked better recurrence-free survival.

With respect to this clone: The target antigen is unknown.

This clonotype was sampled from a human donor with HPV-associated anogenital cancer. This chain connects TRBV2 to TRBJ1-5; tentative D call: TRBD1 (6 bases). The biological material was taken from a patient who underwent chemoradiotherapy. The CDR3 here is CASTRTDSNQPQHF. The CDR3 DNA reads TGTGCCAGCACCCGGACAGATAGCAATCAGCCCCAGCATTTT.